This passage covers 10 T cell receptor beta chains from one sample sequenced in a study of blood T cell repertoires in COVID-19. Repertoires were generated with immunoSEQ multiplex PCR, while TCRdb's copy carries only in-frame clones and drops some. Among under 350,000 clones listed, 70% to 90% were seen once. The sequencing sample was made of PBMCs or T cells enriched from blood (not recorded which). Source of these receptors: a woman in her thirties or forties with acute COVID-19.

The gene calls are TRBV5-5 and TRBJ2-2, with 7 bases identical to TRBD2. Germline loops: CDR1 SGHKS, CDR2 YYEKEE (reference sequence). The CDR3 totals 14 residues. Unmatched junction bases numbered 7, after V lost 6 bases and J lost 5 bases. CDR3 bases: TGTGCCAGCAAACCGGGGGAGGGGACCGGGGAGCTGTTTTTT. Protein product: CASKPGEGTGELFF.

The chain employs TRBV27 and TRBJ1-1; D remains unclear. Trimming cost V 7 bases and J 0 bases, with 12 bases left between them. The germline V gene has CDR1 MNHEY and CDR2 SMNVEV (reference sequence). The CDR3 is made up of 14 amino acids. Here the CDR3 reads CASNKTPMNTEAFF. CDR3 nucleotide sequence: TGTGCCAGCAACAAGACACCTATGAACACTGAAGCTTTCTTT.

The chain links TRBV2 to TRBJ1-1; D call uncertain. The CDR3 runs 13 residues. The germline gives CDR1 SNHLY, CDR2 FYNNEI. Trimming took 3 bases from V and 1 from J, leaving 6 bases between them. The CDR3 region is CASSEQSNTEAFF. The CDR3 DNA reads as TGTGCCAGCAGTGAGCAGTCGAACACTGAAGCTTTCTTT.

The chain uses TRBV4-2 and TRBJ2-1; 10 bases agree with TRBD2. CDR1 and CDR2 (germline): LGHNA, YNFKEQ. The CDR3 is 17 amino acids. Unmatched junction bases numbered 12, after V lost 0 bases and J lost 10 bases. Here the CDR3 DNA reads TGTGCCAGCAGCCAAGATCCGGCTAGCGGGAGTATCGCCGAGCAGTTCTTC. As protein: CASSQDPASGSIAEQFF.

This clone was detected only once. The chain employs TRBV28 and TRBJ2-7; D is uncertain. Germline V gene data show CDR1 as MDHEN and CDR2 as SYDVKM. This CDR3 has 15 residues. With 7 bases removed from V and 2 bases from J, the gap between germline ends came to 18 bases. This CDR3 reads CASTPIGQNTYEQYF. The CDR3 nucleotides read TGTGCCAGCACCCCAATTGGTCAGAATACCTACGAGCAGTACTTC.

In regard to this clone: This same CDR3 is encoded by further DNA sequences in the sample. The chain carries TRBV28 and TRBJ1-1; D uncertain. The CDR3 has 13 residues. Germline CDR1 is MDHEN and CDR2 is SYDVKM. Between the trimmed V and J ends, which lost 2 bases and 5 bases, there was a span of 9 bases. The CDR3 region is CASSLGSGTEAFF. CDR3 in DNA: TGTGCCAGCAGTTTAGGAAGCGGGACTGAAGCTTTCTTT.

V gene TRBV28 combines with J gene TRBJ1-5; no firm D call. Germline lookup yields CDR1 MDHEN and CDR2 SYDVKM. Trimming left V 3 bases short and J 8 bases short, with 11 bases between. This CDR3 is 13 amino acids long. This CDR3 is CASSFRQAEPQHF. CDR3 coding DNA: TGTGCCAGCAGTTTCCGGCAGGCAGAGCCCCAGCATTTT.

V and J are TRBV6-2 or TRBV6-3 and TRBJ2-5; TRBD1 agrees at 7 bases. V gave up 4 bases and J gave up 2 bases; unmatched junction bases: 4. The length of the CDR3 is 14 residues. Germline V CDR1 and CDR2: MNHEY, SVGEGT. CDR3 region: CASSLDRVQETQYF. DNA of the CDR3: TGTGCCAGCAGTTTAGACAGGGTACAAGAGACCCAGTACTTC.

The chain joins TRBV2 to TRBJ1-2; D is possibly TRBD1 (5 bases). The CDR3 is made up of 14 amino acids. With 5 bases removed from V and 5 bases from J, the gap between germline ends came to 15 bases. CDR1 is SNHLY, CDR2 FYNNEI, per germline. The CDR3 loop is CASSSDRNNYGYTF. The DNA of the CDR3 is TGTGCCAGCAGTTCAGACAGAAACAATTATGGCTACACCTTC.

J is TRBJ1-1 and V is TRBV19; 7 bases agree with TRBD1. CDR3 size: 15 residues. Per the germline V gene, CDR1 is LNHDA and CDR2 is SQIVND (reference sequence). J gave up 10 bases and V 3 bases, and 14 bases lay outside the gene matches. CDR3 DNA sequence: TGTGCCAGTAGTATCCCGCACAGGGGATCAGTCGGAGCTTTCTTT. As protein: CASSIPHRGSVGAFF.